This T cell receptor beta chain comes out of a study of beta chain features in type 1 diabetes. Study at large: Across every sample, about 100 million sorted cells were examined in total. Overall study findings and caveats: Shorter TCRB CDR3s, moderately but significantly so, were found in Type 1 diabetes patients in all four CD4+ subsets.

This CDR3 region has 16 residues. The V and J ends lost 4 bases and 1 base respectively, with 17 bases between them. Germline V lookup: CDR1 SGHDN, CDR2 FVKESK. Expressed TCRB transcripts were sequenced because the isolated RNA had all been reverse transcribed beforehand. Libraries were prepared by immunoSEQ multiplex PCR; TCRdb keeps only in-frame clonotypes and omits some of them. The sample lists around 240,000 clones; around 16% were seen once. In its sample, this clone was seen once. Its matching antigen is unknown. This receptor was taken from a young man with type 1 diabetes. The J gene is TRBJ2-7, the V gene TRBV14, with D perhaps matching TRBD1 or TRBD2 (5 bases each). The sequencing input was naive CD4+ T cells from blood. In DNA form, the CDR3 reads TGTGCCAGCAGCCCAGCCTATTTTGGGGGATCCTACGAGCAGTACTTC. Translating gives CASSPAYFGGSYEQYF.